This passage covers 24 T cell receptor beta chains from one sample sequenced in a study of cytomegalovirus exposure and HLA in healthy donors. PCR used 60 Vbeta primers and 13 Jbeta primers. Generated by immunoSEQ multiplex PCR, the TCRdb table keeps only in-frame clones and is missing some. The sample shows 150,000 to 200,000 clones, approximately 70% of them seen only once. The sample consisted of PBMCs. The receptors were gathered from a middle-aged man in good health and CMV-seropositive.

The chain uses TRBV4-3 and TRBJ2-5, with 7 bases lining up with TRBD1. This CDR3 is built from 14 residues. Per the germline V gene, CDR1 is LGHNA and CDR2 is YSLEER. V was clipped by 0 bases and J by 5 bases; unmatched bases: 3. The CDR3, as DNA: TGCGCCAGCAGCCAAGAAGTCAGGGGGGAGACCCAGTACTTC. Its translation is CASSQEVRGETQYF.

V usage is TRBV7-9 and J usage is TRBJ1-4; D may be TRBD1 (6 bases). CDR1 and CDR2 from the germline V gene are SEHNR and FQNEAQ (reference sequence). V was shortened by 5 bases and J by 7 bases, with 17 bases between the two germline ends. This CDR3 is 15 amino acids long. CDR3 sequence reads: CASSGPVGGGEKLFF. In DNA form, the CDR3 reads TGTGCCAGCAGCGGACCTGTAGGGGGGGGTGAAAAACTGTTTTTT.

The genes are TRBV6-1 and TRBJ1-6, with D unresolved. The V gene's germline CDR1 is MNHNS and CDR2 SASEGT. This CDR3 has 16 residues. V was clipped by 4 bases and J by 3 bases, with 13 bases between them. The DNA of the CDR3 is TGTGCCAGCAGTGGAACTACCCTAAGCTATAATTCACCCCTCCACTTT. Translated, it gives CASSGTTLSYNSPLHF.

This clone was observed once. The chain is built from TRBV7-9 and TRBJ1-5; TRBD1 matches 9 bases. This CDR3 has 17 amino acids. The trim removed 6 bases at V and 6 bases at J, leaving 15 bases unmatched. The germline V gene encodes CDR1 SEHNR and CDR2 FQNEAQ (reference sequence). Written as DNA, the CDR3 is TGTGCCAGCAGTAAGTCCCGGGACAGGGTTATGAGTCAGCCCCAGCATTTT. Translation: CASSKSRDRVMSQPQHF.

The CDR3: CASSVQMNTEAFF. As DNA, the CDR3 is TGTGCCAGCAGCGTACAAATGAACACTGAAGCTTTCTTT. The V and J genes are TRBV7-6 and TRBJ1-1; D uncertain. Germline V gives CDR1 SGHVS, CDR2 FNYEAQ. V lost 5 bases, J lost 0 bases, and 7 bases lay in between. The CDR3 covers 13 residues.

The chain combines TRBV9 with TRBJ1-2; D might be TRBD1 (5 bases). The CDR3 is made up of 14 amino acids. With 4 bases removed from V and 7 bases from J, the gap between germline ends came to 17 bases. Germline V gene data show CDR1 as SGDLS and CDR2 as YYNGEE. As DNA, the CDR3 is TGTGCCAGCAGCCCCCCAGGGTCCCACTTTGGCTACACCTTC. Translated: CASSPPGSHFGYTF.

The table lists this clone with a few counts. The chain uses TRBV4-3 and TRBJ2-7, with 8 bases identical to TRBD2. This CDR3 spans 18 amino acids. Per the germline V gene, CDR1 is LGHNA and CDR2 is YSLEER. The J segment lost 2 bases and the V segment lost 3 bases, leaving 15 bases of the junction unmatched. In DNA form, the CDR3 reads TGCGCCAGCAGCCAGGAGATGGGGAGCGGGGGAGTAACCTACGAGCAGTACTTC. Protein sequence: CASSQEMGSGGVTYEQYF.

The CDR3 DNA sequence: TGCAGCGTTGAGCTGAGAGGACTAGCGGGGGGAGAGTACGAGCAGTACTTC. It encodes CSVELRGLAGGEYEQYF. The chain recombines TRBV29-1 with TRBJ2-7; 14 bases line up with TRBD2. Per the germline V gene, CDR1 is SQVTM and CDR2 is ANQGSEA. The CDR3 is 17 residues long. J lost 4 bases, V lost 3 bases, and 11 bases had no gene match.

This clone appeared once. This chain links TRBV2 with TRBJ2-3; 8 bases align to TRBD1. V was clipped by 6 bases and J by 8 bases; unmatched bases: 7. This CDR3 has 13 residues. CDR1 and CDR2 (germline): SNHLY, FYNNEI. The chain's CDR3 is CASSPTGGGTQYF. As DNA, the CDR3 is TGTGCCAGCAGCCCCACAGGGGGTGGTACGCAGTATTTT.

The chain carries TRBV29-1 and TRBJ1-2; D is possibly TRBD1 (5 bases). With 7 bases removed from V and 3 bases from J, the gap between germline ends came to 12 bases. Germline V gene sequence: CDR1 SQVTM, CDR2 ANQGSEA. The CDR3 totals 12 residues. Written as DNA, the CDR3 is TGCAGCGCAGGGTCGTGGGACTATGGCTACACCTTC. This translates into CSAGSWDYGYTF. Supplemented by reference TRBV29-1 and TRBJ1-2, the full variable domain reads SAVISQKPSRDICQRGTSLTIQCQVDSQVTMMFWYRQQPGQSLTLIATANQGSEATYESGFVIDKFPISRPNLTFSTLTVSNMSPEDSSIYLCSAGSWDYGYTFGSGTRLTVV.

The CDR3 DNA reads TGTGCCACCAGCAGAGGTCGGGACAGGGAGTACGAGCAGTACTTC. Amino acids: CATSRGRDREYEQYF. The chain combines TRBV15 with TRBJ2-7, with 9 bases that match TRBD1. The germline V gene has CDR1 LNHNV and CDR2 YYDKDF (reference sequence). CDR3 length equals 15 residues. With 1 base clipped from V and 4 bases from J, the junction kept 5 bases outside the gene matches.

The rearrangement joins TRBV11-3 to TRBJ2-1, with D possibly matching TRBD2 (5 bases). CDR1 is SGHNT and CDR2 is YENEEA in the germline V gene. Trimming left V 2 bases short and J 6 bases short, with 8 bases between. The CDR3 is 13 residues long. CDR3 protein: CASSLSGSNEQFF. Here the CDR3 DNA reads TGTGCCAGCAGCTTAAGCGGTTCCAATGAGCAGTTCTTC.

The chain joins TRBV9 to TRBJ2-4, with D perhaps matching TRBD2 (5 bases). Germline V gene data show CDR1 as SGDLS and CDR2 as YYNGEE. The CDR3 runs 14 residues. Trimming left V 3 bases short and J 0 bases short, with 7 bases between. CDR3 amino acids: CASSGEGAKNIQYF. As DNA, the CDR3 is TGTGCCAGCAGCGGCGAGGGAGCCAAAAACATTCAGTACTTC.

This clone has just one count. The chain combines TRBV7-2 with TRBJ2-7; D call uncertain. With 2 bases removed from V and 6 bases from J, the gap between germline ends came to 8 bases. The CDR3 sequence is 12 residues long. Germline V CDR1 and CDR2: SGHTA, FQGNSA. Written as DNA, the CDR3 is TGTGCCAGCAGCTTACCTATTACCGAGCAGTACTTC. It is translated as CASSLPITEQYF.

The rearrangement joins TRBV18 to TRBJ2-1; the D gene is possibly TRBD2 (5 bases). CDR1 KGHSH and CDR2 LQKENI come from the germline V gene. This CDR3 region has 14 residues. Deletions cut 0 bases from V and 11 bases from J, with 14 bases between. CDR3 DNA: TGTGCCAGCTCACCACCGGGGAGCCCGCTGAAGCAGTTCTTC. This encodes CASSPPGSPLKQFF.

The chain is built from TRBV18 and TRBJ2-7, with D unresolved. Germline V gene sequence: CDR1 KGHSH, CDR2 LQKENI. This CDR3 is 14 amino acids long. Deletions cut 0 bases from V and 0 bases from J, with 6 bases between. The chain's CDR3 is CASSPPGLSYEQYF. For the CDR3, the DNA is TGTGCCAGCTCACCACCGGGCCTCTCCTACGAGCAGTACTTC.

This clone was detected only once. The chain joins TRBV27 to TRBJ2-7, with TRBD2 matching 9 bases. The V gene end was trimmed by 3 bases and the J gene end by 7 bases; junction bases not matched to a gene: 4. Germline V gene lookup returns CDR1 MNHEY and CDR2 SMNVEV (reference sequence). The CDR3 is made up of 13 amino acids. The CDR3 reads CASSLLAGREQYF. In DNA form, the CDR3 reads TGTGCCAGCAGTTTGCTAGCGGGGCGGGAGCAGTACTTC.

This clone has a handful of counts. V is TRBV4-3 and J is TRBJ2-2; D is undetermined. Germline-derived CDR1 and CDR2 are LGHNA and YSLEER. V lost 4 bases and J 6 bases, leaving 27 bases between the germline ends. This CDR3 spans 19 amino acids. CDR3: CASSPRRHTRQIPSGELFF. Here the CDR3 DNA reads TGCGCCAGCAGCCCACGGCGACACACAAGACAAATACCATCCGGGGAGCTGTTTTTT.

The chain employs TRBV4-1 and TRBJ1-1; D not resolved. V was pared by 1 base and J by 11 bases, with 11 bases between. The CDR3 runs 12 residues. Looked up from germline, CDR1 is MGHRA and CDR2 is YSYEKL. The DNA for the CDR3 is TGCGCCAGCAGCCAAGGCGGGGTTCAGGCTTTCTTT. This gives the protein CASSQGGVQAFF.

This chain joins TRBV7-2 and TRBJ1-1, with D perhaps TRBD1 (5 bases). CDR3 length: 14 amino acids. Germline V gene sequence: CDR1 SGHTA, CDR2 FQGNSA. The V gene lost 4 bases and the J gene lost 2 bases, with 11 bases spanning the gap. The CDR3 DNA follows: TGTGCCAGCAGCTACCGACAGAGCAACACTGAAGCTTTCTTT. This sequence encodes CASSYRQSNTEAFF.

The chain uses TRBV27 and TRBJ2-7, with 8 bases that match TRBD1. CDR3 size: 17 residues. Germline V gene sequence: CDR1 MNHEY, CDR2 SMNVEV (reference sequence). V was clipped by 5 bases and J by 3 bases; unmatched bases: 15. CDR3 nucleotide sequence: TGTGCCAGCAGTCCCCGGACAGGGATCGGTGTCGGCTACGAGCAGTACTTC. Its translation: CASSPRTGIGVGYEQYF.

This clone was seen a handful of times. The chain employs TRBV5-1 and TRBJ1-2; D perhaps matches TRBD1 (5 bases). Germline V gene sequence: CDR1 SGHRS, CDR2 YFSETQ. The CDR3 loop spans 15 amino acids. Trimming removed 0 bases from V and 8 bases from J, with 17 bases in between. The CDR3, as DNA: TGCGCCAGCAGCTTGGACACAGGTGGTTTCAGGGGCTACACCTTC. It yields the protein CASSLDTGGFRGYTF.

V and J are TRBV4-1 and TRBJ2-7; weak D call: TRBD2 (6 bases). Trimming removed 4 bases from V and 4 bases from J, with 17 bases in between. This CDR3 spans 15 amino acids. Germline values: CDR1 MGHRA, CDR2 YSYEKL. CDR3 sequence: CASSPFWRGRYEQYF. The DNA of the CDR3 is TGCGCCAGCAGCCCATTTTGGAGGGGAAGGTACGAGCAGTACTTC.

CDR3 coding DNA: TGTGCCATCGCACTTTCCGGGACAGGGTCCGGCTACACCTTC. It yields the protein CAIALSGTGSGYTF. The chain uses TRBV15 and TRBJ1-2; 9 nucleotides match TRBD1. J gave up 8 bases and V 10 bases, and 14 bases lay outside the gene matches. Per the germline V gene, CDR1 is LNHNV and CDR2 is YYDKDF (reference sequence). The CDR3 extends over 14 amino acids.